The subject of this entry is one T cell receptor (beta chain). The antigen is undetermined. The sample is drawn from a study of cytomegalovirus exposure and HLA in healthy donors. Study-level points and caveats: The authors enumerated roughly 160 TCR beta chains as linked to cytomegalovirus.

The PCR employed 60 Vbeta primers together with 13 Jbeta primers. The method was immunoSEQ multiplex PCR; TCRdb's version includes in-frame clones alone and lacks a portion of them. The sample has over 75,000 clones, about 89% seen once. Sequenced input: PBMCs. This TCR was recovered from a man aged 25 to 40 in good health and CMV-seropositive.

The CDR3 DNA reads as TGCGCCAGCAGCTTGGCACAGCTGAGCACAGATACGCAGTATTTT. Its translation is CASSLAQLSTDTQYF. This chain joins TRBV5-1 and TRBJ2-3, with D hard to call. From germline, CDR1 is SGHRS and CDR2 YFSETQ. Trimming cost V 0 bases and J 0 bases, with 8 bases left between them. There are 15 residues in the CDR3.